What follows is one T cell receptor (beta chain) and its context. This entry comes from a study of blood T cell repertoires in COVID-19. While infection was still active, Seattle patients were enrolled and then followed longitudinally. Germline V gene sequence: CDR1 MDHEN, CDR2 SYDVKM. V was cut by 3 bases and J by 4 bases, with 15 bases left in between. The CDR3 contains 15 residues. TCRdb keeps only in-frame clones here, not all; method: immunoSEQ multiplex PCR. In the table there are roughly 300,000 clones, just over 90% of which are singletons. The chain recombines TRBV28 with TRBJ1-2, with D uncertain. This sequence originates from a woman aged 25 to 39 with COVID-19, enrolled during active disease. Sequenced: peripheral blood. The CDR3 DNA is TGTGCCAGCAGTTTGCGACGGGAGGGAGTCTATGGCTACACCTTC. It yields the protein CASSLRREGVYGYTF.